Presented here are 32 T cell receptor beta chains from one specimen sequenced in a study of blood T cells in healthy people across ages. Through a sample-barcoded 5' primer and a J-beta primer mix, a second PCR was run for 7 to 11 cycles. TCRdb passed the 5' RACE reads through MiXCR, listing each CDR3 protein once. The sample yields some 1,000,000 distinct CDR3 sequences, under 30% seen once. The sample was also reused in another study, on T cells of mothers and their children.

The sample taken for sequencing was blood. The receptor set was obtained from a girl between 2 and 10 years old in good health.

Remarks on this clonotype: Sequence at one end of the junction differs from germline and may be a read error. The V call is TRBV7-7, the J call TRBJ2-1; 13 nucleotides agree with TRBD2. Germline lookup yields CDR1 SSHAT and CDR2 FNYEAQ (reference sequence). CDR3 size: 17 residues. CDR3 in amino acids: CASSFGTSGKSYNEQFF. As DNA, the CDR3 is TGTGCTAGCAGCTTTGGGACTAGCGGGAAGTCCTACAATGAGCAGTTCTTC.

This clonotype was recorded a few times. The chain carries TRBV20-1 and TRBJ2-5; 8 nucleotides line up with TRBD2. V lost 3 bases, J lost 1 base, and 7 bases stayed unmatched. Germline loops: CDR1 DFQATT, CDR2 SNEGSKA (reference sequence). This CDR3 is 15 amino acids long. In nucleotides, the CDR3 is TGCAGTGCTAGTATCACTAGCGGCGTCCAAGAGACCCAGTACTTC. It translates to CSASITSGVQETQYF.

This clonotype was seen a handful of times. DNA for the CDR3: TGTGCCAGCAGCTTAGCTATGACAAGCTCCTACGAGCAGTACTTC. It specifies CASSLAMTSSYEQYF. The chain links TRBV11-2 to TRBJ2-5; D gene ambiguous. Gene TRBJ2-7 matches the end of the DNA better, so the J call may be wrong. The length of the CDR3 is 15 residues. Looked up from germline, CDR1 is SGHAT and CDR2 is FQNNGV.

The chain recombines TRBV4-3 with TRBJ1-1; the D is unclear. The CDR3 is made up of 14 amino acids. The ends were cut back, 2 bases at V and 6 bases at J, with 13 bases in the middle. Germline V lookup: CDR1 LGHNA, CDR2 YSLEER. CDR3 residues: CASSQSPEDAEAFF. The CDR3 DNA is TGCGCCAGCAGCCAAAGCCCCGAGGATGCTGAAGCTTTCTTT.

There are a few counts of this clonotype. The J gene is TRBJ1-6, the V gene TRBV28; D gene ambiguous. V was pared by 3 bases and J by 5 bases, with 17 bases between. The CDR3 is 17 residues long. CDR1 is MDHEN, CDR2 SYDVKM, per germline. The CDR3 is CASSLRIDASHNSPLHF. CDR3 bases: TGTGCCAGCAGTTTGCGTATAGACGCCTCGCATAATTCACCCCTCCACTTT.

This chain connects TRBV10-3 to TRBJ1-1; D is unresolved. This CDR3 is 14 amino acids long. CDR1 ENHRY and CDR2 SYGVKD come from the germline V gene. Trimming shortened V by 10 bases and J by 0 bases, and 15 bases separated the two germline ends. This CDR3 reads CATEKDGMNTEAFF. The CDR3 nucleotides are TGTGCCACCGAAAAGGACGGTATGAACACTGAAGCTTTCTTT.

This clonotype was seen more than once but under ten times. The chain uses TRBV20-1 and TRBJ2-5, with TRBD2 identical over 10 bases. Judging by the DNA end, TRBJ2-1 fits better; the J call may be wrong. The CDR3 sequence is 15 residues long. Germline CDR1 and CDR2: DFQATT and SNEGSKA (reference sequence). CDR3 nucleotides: TGCAGTGCTAGGGATAGCGGGGGGATCTATAATGAGCAGTTCTTC. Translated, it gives CSARDSGGIYNEQFF.

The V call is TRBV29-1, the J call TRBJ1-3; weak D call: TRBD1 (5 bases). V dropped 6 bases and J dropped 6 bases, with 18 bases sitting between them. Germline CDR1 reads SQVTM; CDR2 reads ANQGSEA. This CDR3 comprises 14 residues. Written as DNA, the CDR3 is TGCAGCGTGGGCCCGACAGCGAGGGAAAACACCATATATTTT. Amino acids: CSVGPTARENTIYF.

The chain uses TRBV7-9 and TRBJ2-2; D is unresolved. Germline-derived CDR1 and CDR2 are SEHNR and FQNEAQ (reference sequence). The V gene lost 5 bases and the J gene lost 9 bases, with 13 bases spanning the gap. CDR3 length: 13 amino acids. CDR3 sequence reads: CASSPAVLRELFF. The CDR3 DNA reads TGTGCCAGCAGCCCCGCAGTGCTGCGGGAGCTGTTTTTT. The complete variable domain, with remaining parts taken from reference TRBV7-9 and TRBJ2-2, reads DTGVSQNPRHKITKRGQNVTFRCDPISEHNRLYWYRQTLGQGPEFLTYFQNEAQLEKSRLLSDRFSAERPKGSFSTLEIQRTEQGDSAMYLCASSPAVLRELFFGEGSRLTVL.

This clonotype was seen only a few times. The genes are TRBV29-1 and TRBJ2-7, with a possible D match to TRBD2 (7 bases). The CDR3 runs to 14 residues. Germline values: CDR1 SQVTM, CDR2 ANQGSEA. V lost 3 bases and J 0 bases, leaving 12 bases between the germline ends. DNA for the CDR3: TGCAGCGTTGACAGGGGCGGGGGCTCCTACGAGCAGTACTTC. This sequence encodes CSVDRGGGSYEQYF.

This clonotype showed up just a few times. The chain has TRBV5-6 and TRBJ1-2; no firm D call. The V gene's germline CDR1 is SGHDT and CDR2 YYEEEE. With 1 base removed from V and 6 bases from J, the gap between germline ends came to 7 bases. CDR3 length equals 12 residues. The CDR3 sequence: CASSLYQNGYTF. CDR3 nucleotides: TGTGCCAGCAGCTTGTATCAGAATGGCTACACCTTC.

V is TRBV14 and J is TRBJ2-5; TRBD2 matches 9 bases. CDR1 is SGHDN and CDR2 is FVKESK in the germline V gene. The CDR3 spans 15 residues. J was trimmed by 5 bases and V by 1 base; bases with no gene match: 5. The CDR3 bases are TGTGCCAGCAGCCAAGCAAGCGGGAGGAGTGAGACCCAGTACTTC. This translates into CASSQASGRSETQYF.

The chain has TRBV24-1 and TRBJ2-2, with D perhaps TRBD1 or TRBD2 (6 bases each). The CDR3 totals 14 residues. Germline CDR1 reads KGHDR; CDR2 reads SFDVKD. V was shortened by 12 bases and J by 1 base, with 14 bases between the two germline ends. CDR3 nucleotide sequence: TGTGCCTCAAGGGGGGCCGGGAACACCGGGGAGCTGTTTTTT. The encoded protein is CASRGAGNTGELFF.

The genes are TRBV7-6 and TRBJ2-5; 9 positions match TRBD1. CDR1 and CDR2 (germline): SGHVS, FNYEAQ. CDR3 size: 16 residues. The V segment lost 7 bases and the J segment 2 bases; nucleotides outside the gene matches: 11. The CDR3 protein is CASIKGTGGNQETQYF. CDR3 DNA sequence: TGTGCCAGCATCAAGGGTACAGGGGGCAATCAAGAGACCCAGTACTTC.

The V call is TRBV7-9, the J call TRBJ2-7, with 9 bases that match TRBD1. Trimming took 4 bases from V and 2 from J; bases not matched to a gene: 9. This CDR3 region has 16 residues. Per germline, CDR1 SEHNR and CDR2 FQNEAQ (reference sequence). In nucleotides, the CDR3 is TGTGCCAGCAGCTCCGGGACAGGGTTGGCTCCCTACGAGCAGTACTTC. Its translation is CASSSGTGLAPYEQYF.

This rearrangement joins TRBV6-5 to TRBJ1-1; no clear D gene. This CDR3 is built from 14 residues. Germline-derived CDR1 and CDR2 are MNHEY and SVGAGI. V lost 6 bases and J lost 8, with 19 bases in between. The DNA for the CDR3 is TGTGCCAGCAGAAGACTGCCCTCTCGGGAGGAAGCTTTCTTT. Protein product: CASRRLPSREEAFF.

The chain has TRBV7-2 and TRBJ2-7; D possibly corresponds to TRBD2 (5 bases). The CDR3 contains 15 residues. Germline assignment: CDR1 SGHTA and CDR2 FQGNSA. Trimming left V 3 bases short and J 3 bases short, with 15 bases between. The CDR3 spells CASSFGAEEFYEQYF. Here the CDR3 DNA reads TGTGCCAGCAGCTTCGGAGCGGAAGAATTCTACGAGCAGTACTTC. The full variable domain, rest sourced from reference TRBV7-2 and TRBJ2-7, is GAGVSQSPSNKVTEKGKDVELRCDPISGHTALYWYRQSLGQGLEFLIYFQGNSAPDKSGLPSDRFSAERTGGSVSTLTIQRTQQEDSAVYLCASSFGAEEFYEQYFGPGTRLTVT.

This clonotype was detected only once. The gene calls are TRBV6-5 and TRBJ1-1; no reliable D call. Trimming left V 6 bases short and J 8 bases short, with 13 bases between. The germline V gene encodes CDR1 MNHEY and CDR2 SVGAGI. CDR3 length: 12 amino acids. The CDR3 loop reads CASSPNRMEAFF. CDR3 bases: TGTGCCAGCAGCCCTAATCGAATGGAAGCTTTCTTT.

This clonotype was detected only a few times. The CDR3 region is CASSAYREREKLFF. The CDR3 DNA sequence: TGTGCCAGCAGCGCCTACAGGGAACGCGAAAAACTGTTTTTT. V and J are TRBV3-1 and TRBJ1-4; D perhaps matches TRBD1 (6 bases). In germline, CDR1 is LGHDT, CDR2 YNNKEL (reference sequence). Trimming pared 5 bases from V and 8 bases from J, leaving 15 bases between. CDR3 size: 14 residues.

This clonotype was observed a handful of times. As DNA, the CDR3 is TGTGCCATAGGACAGGTCGCCGATGGCTACACCTTC. It is translated as CAIGQVADGYTF. The rearrangement links TRBV10-3 to TRBJ1-2; 7 bases are shared with TRBD1. The J segment lost 6 bases and the V segment lost 9 bases, leaving 7 bases of the junction unmatched. Germline values: CDR1 ENHRY, CDR2 SYGVKD. This CDR3 has 12 amino acids.

The CDR3 sequence: CASSPPLVNNEQFF. The CDR3, as DNA: TGTGCCAGCAGCCCACCTCTAGTAAACAATGAGCAGTTCTTC. The chain has TRBV7-9 and TRBJ2-1; D uncertain. The CDR3 covers 14 residues. Germline V gene data show CDR1 as SEHNR and CDR2 as FQNEAQ (reference sequence). Trimming removed 5 bases from V and 5 bases from J, with 13 bases in between.

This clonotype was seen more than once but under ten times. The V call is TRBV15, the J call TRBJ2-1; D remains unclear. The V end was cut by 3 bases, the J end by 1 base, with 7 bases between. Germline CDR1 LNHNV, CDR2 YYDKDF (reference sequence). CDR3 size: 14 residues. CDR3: CATSRGWSYNEQFF. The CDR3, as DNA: TGTGCCACCAGCAGGGGATGGTCCTACAATGAGCAGTTCTTC.

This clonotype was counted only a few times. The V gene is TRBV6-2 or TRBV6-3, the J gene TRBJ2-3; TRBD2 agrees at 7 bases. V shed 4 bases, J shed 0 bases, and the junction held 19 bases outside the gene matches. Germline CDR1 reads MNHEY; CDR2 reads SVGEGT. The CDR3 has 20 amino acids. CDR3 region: CASSLGLIGMLAVSTDTQYF. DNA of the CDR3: TGTGCCAGCAGTTTGGGCCTCATAGGGATGCTAGCGGTTAGCACAGATACGCAGTATTTT.

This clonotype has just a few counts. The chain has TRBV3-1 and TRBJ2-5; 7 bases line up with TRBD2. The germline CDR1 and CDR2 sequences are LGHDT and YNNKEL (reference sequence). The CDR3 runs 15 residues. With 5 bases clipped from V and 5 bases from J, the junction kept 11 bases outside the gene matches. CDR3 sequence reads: CASSSGRAGWETQYF. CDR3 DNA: TGTGCCAGCAGCAGTGGGAGGGCCGGTTGGGAGACCCAGTACTTC.

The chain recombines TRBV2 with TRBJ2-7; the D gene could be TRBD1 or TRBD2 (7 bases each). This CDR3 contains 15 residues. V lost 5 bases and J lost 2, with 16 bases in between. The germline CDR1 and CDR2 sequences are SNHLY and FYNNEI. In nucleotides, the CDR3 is TGTGCCAGCAGTATCCCAGGGGGGGTAACCTACGAGCAGTACTTC. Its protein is CASSIPGGVTYEQYF. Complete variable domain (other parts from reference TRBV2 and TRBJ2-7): EPEVTQTPSHQVTQMGQEVILRCVPISNHLYFYWYRQILGQKVEFLVSFYNNEISEKSEIFDDQFSVERPDGSNFTLKIRSTKLEDSAMYFCASSIPGGVTYEQYFGPGTRLTVT.

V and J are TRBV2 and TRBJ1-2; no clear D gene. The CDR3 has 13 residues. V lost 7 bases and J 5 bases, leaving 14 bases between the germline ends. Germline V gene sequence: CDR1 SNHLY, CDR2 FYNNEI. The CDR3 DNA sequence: TGTGCCAGCAACGAGAGAAGCTTGTATGGCTACACCTTC. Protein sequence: CASNERSLYGYTF.

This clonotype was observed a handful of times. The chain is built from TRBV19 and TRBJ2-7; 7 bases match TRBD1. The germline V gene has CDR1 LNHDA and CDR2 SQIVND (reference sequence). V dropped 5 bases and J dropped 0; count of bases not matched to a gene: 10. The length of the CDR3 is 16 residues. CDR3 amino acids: CASSGTALEDSYEQYF. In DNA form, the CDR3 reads TGTGCCAGTAGTGGGACAGCCCTCGAGGACTCCTACGAGCAGTACTTC.

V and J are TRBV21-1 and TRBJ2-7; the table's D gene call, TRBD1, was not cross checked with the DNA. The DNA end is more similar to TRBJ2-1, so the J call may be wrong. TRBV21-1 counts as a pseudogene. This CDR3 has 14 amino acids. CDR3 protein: CASRGRVRGWEQFF. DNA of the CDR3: TGTGCCAGCAGAGGCCGAGTTAGGGGTTGGGAGCAGTTCTTC.

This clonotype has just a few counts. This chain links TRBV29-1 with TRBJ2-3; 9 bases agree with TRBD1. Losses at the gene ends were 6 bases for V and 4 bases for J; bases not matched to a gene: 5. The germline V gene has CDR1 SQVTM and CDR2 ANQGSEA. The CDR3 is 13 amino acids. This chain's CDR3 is CSVARDRADTQYF. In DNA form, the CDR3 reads TGCAGCGTGGCTCGGGACAGGGCAGATACGCAGTATTTT.

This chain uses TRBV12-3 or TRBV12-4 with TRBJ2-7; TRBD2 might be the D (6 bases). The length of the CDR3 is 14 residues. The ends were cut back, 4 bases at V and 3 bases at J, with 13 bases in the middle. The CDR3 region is CASSSRGSNYEQYF. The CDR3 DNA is TGTGCCAGCAGTTCCCGGGGGTCAAACTACGAGCAGTACTTC.

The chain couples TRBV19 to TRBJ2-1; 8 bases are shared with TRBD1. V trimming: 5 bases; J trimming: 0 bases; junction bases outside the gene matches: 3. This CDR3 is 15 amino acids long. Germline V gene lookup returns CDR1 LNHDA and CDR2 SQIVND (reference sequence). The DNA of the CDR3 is TGTGCCAGTAGTGGGGACAGGACCTCCTACAATGAGCAGTTCTTC. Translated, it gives CASSGDRTSYNEQFF.

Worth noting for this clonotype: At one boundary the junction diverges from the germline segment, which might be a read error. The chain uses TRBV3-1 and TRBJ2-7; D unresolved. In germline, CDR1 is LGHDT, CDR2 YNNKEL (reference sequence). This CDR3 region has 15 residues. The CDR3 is CAGSQAFLVSYEQYF. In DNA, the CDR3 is TGTGCCGGCAGCCAAGCGTTTCTCGTCTCCTACGAGCAGTACTTC.